The 31 T cell receptor beta chains presented below share a single source sample, sequenced in a study of cytomegalovirus exposure and HLA in healthy donors. Primers included in the PCR were 60 Vbeta and 13 Jbeta primers. Libraries were prepared by immunoSEQ multiplex PCR; TCRdb keeps only in-frame clonotypes and omits some of them. The sample records about 160,000 clones, 80% to 90% being singletons. Input material: PBMCs. The receptors come from a man between 45 and 60 years old in good health and CMV-seropositive.

V usage is TRBV6-5 and J usage is TRBJ2-1; 8 bases are shared with TRBD1. Trimming at V came to 6 bases and at J to 5 bases, leaving 9 bases not matched to a gene. The germline gives CDR1 MNHEY, CDR2 SVGAGI. CDR3 size: 15 residues. CDR3 coding DNA: TGTGCCAGCAGGACAAGGGACAGGCGCGACAATGAGCAGTTCTTC. It yields the protein CASRTRDRRDNEQFF.

The chain has TRBV27 and TRBJ1-1, with TRBD1 identical over 7 bases. Germline assignment: CDR1 MNHEY and CDR2 SMNVEV (reference sequence). Trimming took 3 bases from V and 10 from J; bases not matched to a gene: 11. CDR3 length equals 14 residues. The chain's CDR3 is CASSFRPDRDGAFF. CDR3 sequence (DNA): TGTGCCAGCAGTTTCCGCCCTGACAGGGATGGAGCTTTCTTT.

This chain joins TRBV6-5 and TRBJ1-1; 7 nucleotides match TRBD1. V was clipped by 6 bases and J by 6 bases; unmatched bases: 10. Germline CDR1 reads MNHEY; CDR2 reads SVGAGI. The CDR3 is 14 residues long. The DNA for the CDR3 is TGTGCCAGCAGCCCGTCGACAGGGACATCTGAAGCTTTCTTT. Translated, it gives CASSPSTGTSEAFF.

This clone appeared once. The chain uses TRBV9 and TRBJ1-2, with a weak D call TRBD1 (5 bases). The CDR3 has 15 residues. Germline V gene lookup returns CDR1 SGDLS and CDR2 YYNGEE. Trimming took off 3 bases at V and 4 bases at J, with 16 bases between the two ends. This CDR3 reads CASSASLTEIYGYTF. CDR3 nucleotides: TGTGCCAGCAGCGCGTCCTTGACAGAAATCTATGGCTACACCTTC.

V and J are TRBV29-1 and TRBJ2-2; D is uncertain. Trimming removed 8 bases at V and 3 bases at J, with 10 bases between. The CDR3 has 12 amino acids. Germline CDR1 and CDR2: SQVTM and ANQGSEA. CDR3 sequence (DNA): TGCAGCATTACTTCGTACACCGGGGAGCTGTTTTTT. Protein sequence: CSITSYTGELFF.

The rearrangement links TRBV11-2 to TRBJ2-7, with D possibly being TRBD1 (5 bases). Trimming took off 5 bases at V and 5 bases at J, with 22 bases between the two ends. This CDR3 spans 16 amino acids. Germline CDR1 is SGHAT and CDR2 is FQNNGV. The CDR3 loop reads CASSPRSWTTTNEQYF. CDR3 DNA: TGTGCCAGCAGCCCCCGTTCCTGGACAACGACGAACGAGCAGTACTTC.

This chain joins TRBV4-3 and TRBJ2-5, with D possibly TRBD1 on 6 matching bases. Matching the DNA end better, TRBJ2-7 makes the J call doubtful. The CDR3 has 13 residues. Per germline, CDR1 LGHNA and CDR2 YSLEER. The CDR3 DNA sequence: TGCGCCAGCAGCCCACGGGACACCTACGAGCAGTACTTC. This encodes CASSPRDTYEQYF.

The rearrangement links TRBV5-1 to TRBJ2-2, with D unclear. The V end was cut by 1 base, the J end by 5 bases, with 3 bases between. The CDR3 is 12 amino acids. From germline, CDR1 is SGHRS and CDR2 YFSETQ. The CDR3, as DNA: TGCGCCAGCAGCTTGTATACCGGGGAGCTGTTTTTT. This encodes CASSLYTGELFF.

A single count supports this clone. The chain employs TRBV10-3 and TRBJ2-1, with D hard to call. V was shortened by 0 bases and J by 3 bases, with 9 bases between the two germline ends. The CDR3 sequence is 15 residues long. In germline, CDR1 is ENHRY, CDR2 SYGVKD. CDR3 amino acids: CAISESETDYNEQFF. CDR3 bases: TGTGCCATCAGTGAGTCAGAGACTGACTACAATGAGCAGTTCTTC.

The chain has TRBV4-1 and TRBJ2-2; 10 bases align to TRBD1. Trimming cost V 4 bases and J 3 bases; bases outside gene matches: 8. The CDR3 is made up of 17 amino acids. Germline V gene lookup returns CDR1 MGHRA and CDR2 YSYEKL. The DNA for the CDR3 is TGCGCCAGCAGCCCTGCGGGACAGGGGTATGACACCGGGGAGCTGTTTTTT. It is translated as CASSPAGQGYDTGELFF.

The CDR3 reads CASSLRQGLDTEAFF. In DNA form, the CDR3 reads TGTGCCAGCAGCTTAAGGCAGGGATTGGACACTGAAGCTTTCTTT. The rearrangement joins TRBV7-2 to TRBJ1-1, with D perhaps matching TRBD1 (5 bases). Germline V CDR1 and CDR2: SGHTA, FQGNSA. The length of the CDR3 is 15 residues. V was cut by 2 bases and J by 3 bases, with 13 bases left in between.

The rearrangement joins TRBV18 to TRBJ2-7; 8 bases align to TRBD1. J gave up 1 base and V 3 bases, and 11 bases lay outside the gene matches. The CDR3 is 17 amino acids. Germline V gives CDR1 KGHSH, CDR2 LQKENI. The CDR3 DNA is TGTGCCAGCTCACCCTGGGAAACCGGGACAGGTTCCTACGAGCAGTACTTC. This codes for CASSPWETGTGSYEQYF.

V usage is TRBV5-1 and J usage is TRBJ2-5; 15 bases fit TRBD2. The CDR3 is 18 residues long. V lost 4 bases to trimming and J lost 2 bases; unmatched junction nucleotides: 9. Germline CDR1 and CDR2: SGHRS and YFSETQ. The CDR3: CASSPGPGLAGGQETQYF. The CDR3 region has the DNA TGCGCCAGCAGCCCGGGGCCGGGACTAGCGGGGGGTCAAGAGACCCAGTACTTC.

V is TRBV30 and J is TRBJ2-7, with D maybe TRBD1 (5 bases). This CDR3 has 13 amino acids. V was shortened by 4 bases and J by 0 bases, with 10 bases between the two germline ends. The germline V gene encodes CDR1 GTSNPN and CDR2 SVGIG (reference sequence). CDR3 DNA: TGTGCCTGGAAAGACAGACACTCCTACGAGCAGTACTTC. Residues: CAWKDRHSYEQYF.

The chain is built from TRBV11-2 and TRBJ1-3; D not certain. Between the trimmed V and J ends, which lost 5 bases and 5 bases, there was a span of 16 bases. The CDR3 totals 15 residues. The V gene's germline CDR1 is SGHAT and CDR2 FQNNGV. The CDR3 region is CASSLLGRYRNTIYF. The CDR3 bases are TGTGCCAGCAGCCTTTTGGGCCGCTATAGAAACACCATATATTTT.

This chain uses TRBV6-5 with TRBJ2-7; TRBD1 aligns across 8 bases. The length of the CDR3 is 13 residues. The trim removed 5 bases at V and 3 bases at J, leaving 3 bases unmatched. The germline CDR1 and CDR2 sequences are MNHEY and SVGAGI. CDR3: CASSATGGYEQYF. For the CDR3, the DNA is TGTGCCAGCAGTGCTACAGGGGGCTACGAGCAGTACTTC.

The chain combines TRBV14 with TRBJ2-7; TRBD1 agrees at 8 bases. Trimming at V came to 2 bases and at J to 6 bases, leaving 12 bases not matched to a gene. The CDR3 covers 16 residues. Germline lookup yields CDR1 SGHDN and CDR2 FVKESK. CDR3 nucleotide sequence: TGTGCCAGCAGCCAACCGGGACAGGTTTCGGTCCGCGAGCAGTACTTC. Amino acids: CASSQPGQVSVREQYF.

This chain joins TRBV5-1 and TRBJ2-5; 13 positions agree with TRBD2. In germline, CDR1 is SGHRS, CDR2 YFSETQ. CDR3 length equals 14 residues. J gave up 7 bases and V 7 bases, and 7 bases lay outside the gene matches. CDR3 residues: CASLGTSGTGTQYF. The CDR3 DNA reads as TGCGCCAGCCTCGGGACTAGCGGGACGGGGACCCAGTACTTC.

The chain links TRBV5-6 to TRBJ2-5; D is perhaps TRBD2 (5 bases). V gave up 0 bases and J gave up 5 bases, with 11 bases separating them. Germline lookup yields CDR1 SGHDT and CDR2 YYEEEE. The CDR3 has 14 residues. The CDR3 protein is CASSLGRIGETQYF. As DNA, the CDR3 is TGTGCCAGCAGCTTGGGGAGGATAGGCGAGACCCAGTACTTC.

The chain employs TRBV29-1 and TRBJ1-3; D might be TRBD1 (5 bases). Germline CDR1 is SQVTM and CDR2 is ANQGSEA. This CDR3 is 12 amino acids long. This CDR3 is CRGGDSGNTIYF. The DNA of the CDR3 is TGCAGGGGGGGGGACTCTGGAAACACCATATATTTT. The full variable domain, with the rest looked up from reference TRBV29-1 and TRBJ1-3, is SAVISQKPSRDICQRGTSLTIQCQVDSQVTMMFWYRQQPGQSLTLIATANQGSEATYESGFVIDKFPISRPNLTFSTLTVSNMSPEDSSIYLCRGGDSGNTIYFGEGSWLTVV.

The gene calls are TRBV5-1 and TRBJ2-7; TRBD2 might be the D (6 bases). Trimming took 0 bases from V and 0 from J, leaving 16 bases between them. The CDR3 runs to 17 residues. Germline V lookup: CDR1 SGHRS, CDR2 YFSETQ. CDR3 region: CASSLVGRASASYEQYF. Written as DNA, the CDR3 is TGCGCCAGCAGCTTGGTGGGGCGGGCTAGCGCCTCCTACGAGCAGTACTTC.

J is TRBJ2-7 and V is TRBV28, with D maybe TRBD1 (5 bases). V dropped 4 bases and J dropped 2 bases, with 12 bases sitting between them. This CDR3 comprises 14 residues. Germline V gene data show CDR1 as MDHEN and CDR2 as SYDVKM. The CDR3, as DNA: TGTGCCAGCAGTTCCCCCCAGGGAACCTACGAGCAGTACTTC. The encoded protein is CASSSPQGTYEQYF.

V and J are TRBV6-6 and TRBJ2-3; 15 nucleotides match TRBD2. Germline CDR1 and CDR2: MNHNY and SVGAGI (reference sequence). The V segment lost 10 bases and the J segment 5 bases; nucleotides outside the gene matches: 10. The CDR3 spans 16 residues. CDR3 sequence reads: CATLLGLAGGLDTQYF. CDR3 nucleotide sequence: TGTGCCACCCTCCTAGGACTAGCGGGAGGGCTAGATACGCAGTATTTT.

This clone was seen only once. V is TRBV18 and J is TRBJ2-7, with D unresolved. Trimming left V 0 bases short and J 6 bases short, with 6 bases between. This CDR3 is 12 amino acids long. Germline CDR1 is KGHSH and CDR2 is LQKENI. The DNA for the CDR3 is TGTGCCAGCTCACCACCAGCTTCCGAGCAGTACTTC. The encoded protein is CASSPPASEQYF.

J is TRBJ2-1 and V is TRBV9; maybe TRBD2 (6 bases). Germline lookup yields CDR1 SGDLS and CDR2 YYNGEE. The CDR3 is 15 residues long. The ends were cut back, 0 bases at V and 5 bases at J, with 12 bases in the middle. CDR3 nucleotide sequence: TGTGCCAGCAGCGTAGGTACTAGCTTCCACAATGAGCAGTTCTTC. Encoded protein: CASSVGTSFHNEQFF. The complete variable domain, with remaining parts taken from reference TRBV9 and TRBJ2-1, reads DSGVTQTPKHLITATGQRVTLRCSPRSGDLSVYWYQQSLDQGLQFLIQYYNGEERAKGNILERFSAQQFPDLHSELNLSSLELGDSALYFCASSVGTSFHNEQFFGPGTRLTVL.

This clone appeared once. This sequence joins TRBV11-2 and TRBJ2-3, with unresolved D. Trimming took off 1 base at V and 4 bases at J, with 6 bases between the two ends. The V gene's germline CDR1 is SGHAT and CDR2 FQNNGV. The CDR3 is 13 residues long. The CDR3 loop is CASSLGHPDTQYF. CDR3 in DNA: TGTGCCAGCAGCTTAGGGCACCCAGATACGCAGTATTTT.

The chain combines TRBV5-4 with TRBJ1-3; 7 bases agree with TRBD1. CDR3 length: 17 amino acids. V dropped 3 bases and J dropped 4; count of bases not matched to a gene: 13. Germline-derived CDR1 and CDR2 are SGHNT and YYREEE (reference sequence). The CDR3 DNA is TGTGCCAGCAGCTCGATCGGGACAGAAGATATCGGAAACACCATATATTTT. This translates into CASSSIGTEDIGNTIYF.

This CDR3 is CASYISGGGETQYF. In nucleotides, the CDR3 is TGCGCCAGCTATATTTCGGGAGGGGGAGAGACCCAGTACTTC. This chain connects TRBV5-1 to TRBJ2-5; 8 bases match TRBD2. Germline V gene lookup returns CDR1 SGHRS and CDR2 YFSETQ. Unmatched junction bases numbered 9, after V lost 7 bases and J lost 4 bases. There are 14 residues in the CDR3.

The rearrangement joins TRBV7-9 to TRBJ1-2, with 9 bases aligning to TRBD1. The junction had 5 bases not matched to a gene; V was cut back by 6 bases and J by 0 bases. Looked up from germline, CDR1 is SEHNR and CDR2 is FQNEAQ (reference sequence). The length of the CDR3 is 15 residues. The CDR3 sequence: CASRTTGGPNYGYTF. The CDR3 DNA is TGTGCCAGCAGAACCACAGGGGGCCCTAACTATGGCTACACCTTC.

This clone was seen only a few times. The rearrangement joins TRBV10-3 to TRBJ2-6, with a tentative D call TRBD1 (6 bases). The CDR3 has 18 amino acids. Germline-derived CDR1 and CDR2 are ENHRY and SYGVKD. Trimming took off 6 bases at V and 1 base at J, with 19 bases between the two ends. The CDR3 here is CAISGNRETRSGANVLTF. CDR3 DNA: TGTGCCATCAGCGGGAACAGGGAAACCAGATCTGGGGCCAACGTCCTGACTTTC.

The chain links TRBV11-2 to TRBJ1-6, with a possible D match to TRBD1 (5 bases). Per germline, CDR1 SGHAT and CDR2 FQNNGV. The CDR3 has 15 amino acids. V dropped 1 base and J dropped 6 bases, with 10 bases sitting between them. The DNA for the CDR3 is TGTGCCAGCAGCTTAGTTTGGACAAGTAATTCACCCCTCCACTTT. It codes for CASSLVWTSNSPLHF.